This T cell receptor (beta chain) was obtained from a study of blood T cells in healthy people across ages. A word on this clonotype: One end of the junction varies from germline; a read error may be responsible.

Then a second PCR, running roughly 6 to 12 cycles, was carried out with a sample-barcoded 5' primer and a J-beta primer mix. TCRdb re-derived calls from the 5' RACE reads in MiXCR, one entry per CDR3 protein. Among some 750,000 distinct CDR3 sequences listed, 20% to 25% were seen once. Germline CDR1 MDHEN, CDR2 SYDVKM. The CDR3 has 12 residues. The sequencing input was blood. This TCR derives from a man aged 70 or older in good health. The chain is built from TRBV28 and TRBJ1-4; no reliable D call. CDR3 nucleotides: TGTGCCAGCAGATTATGGGGTGAAAAACTGTTTTTT. Translation gives CASRLWGEKLFF.